This is a list of T cell receptor beta chains from one sample in a study of T-cell reconstitution after alpha-beta-depleted transplantation in children. One entry per CDR3 protein results from TCRdb running MiXCR on the PCR reads. The table includes some 500,000 distinct CDR3 sequences, roughly 18% detected once. Sequencing was performed on PBMCs from the stem cell graft donor, taken from the stem cell graft. The source is a human donor who donated a stem cell graft to a child with acute lymphoblastic leukemia. Both conserved end residues are part of each CDR3. D genes are given only for firm matches. Rows may omit the clone size; those that give it use once, few, many or a size class.

NA	TRBV15	TRBJ2-1	NA	14	TGTGCCACCAGCAGAGATCGGGAGCCGACTGAGCAGTTCTTC	CATSRDREPTEQFF
few	TRBV9	TRBJ2-1	TRBD2	15	TGTGCCAGCAGCTCGAGCGGGAGGGGCTACAATGAGCAGTTCTTC	CASSSSGRGYNEQFF
NA	TRBV20-1	TRBJ2-7	TRBD2	18	TGCAGTGCTAGAGGACTAGCGGGAGGAGGAGTTCTTCCCTACGAGCAGTCCTTC	CSARGLAGGGVLPYEQSF
NA	TRBV5-1	TRBJ1-1	TRBD1	15	TGCGCCAGCAGCGTCCGACAGGGGATGAACACTGAAGCTTTCTTT	CASSVRQGMNTEAFF
NA	TRBV6-6	TRBJ2-7	NA	11	TGTGCCAGCAGTTACGCGCACGAGCAGTACTTC	CASSYAHEQYF
NA	TRBV6-2/TRBV6-3	TRBJ2-7	NA	14	TGTGCCAGCAGTTACTCGAATGAGGGGAAACAGCAGTACTTC	CASSYSNEGKQQYF
NA	TRBV18	TRBJ2-3	NA	10	TGTGCCAGCTCGGGACATACGCAGTATTTT	CASSGHTQYF
NA	TRBV5-1	TRBJ2-7	TRBD2	16	TGCGCCAGCAGCTTCTCGGAACTAGCGGAGGAATACGAGCAGTACTTC	CASSFSELAEEYEQYF
NA	TRBV10-2	TRBJ2-5	TRBD1	15	TGCGCCAGCAGTGAGACCGGACAGGGGAGCAAGACCCAGTACTTC	CASSETGQGSKTQYF
many	TRBV7-8	TRBJ2-3	NA	14	TGTGCCAGCAGCTTAGTCGTGGGAGTAGATACGCAGTATTTT	CASSLVVGVDTQYF
few	TRBV6-5	TRBJ2-3	TRBD2	14	TGTGCCAGCAGTTCGCCTAGCGGAACAGATACGCAGTATTTT	CASSSPSGTDTQYF
NA	TRBV12-3/TRBV12-4	TRBJ1-5	NA	14	TGTGCCAGCAAAGGGCAGGGAATCTTTCAGCCCCAGCATTTT	CASKGQGIFQPQHF
NA	TRBV5-1	TRBJ2-7	NA	13	TGCGCCAGCAGCTTGGTTAGTTTCTACGAGCAGTACTTC	CASSLVSFYEQYF
few	TRBV7-2	TRBJ1-1	NA	13	TGTGCCAGCAGCTTAAGTTGGCAGTCTGAAGCTTTCTTT	CASSLSWQSEAFF
NA	TRBV27	TRBJ2-3	NA	13	TGTGCCAGCAGTAGAAGGGGGGGGACTACGCAGTATTTT	CASSRRGGTTQYF
NA	TRBV11-2	TRBJ2-3	NA	15	TGTGCCAGCAGCCCGTATTTGGGGGCTGGAGATACGCAGTATTTT	CASSPYLGAGDTQYF
NA	TRBV7-9	TRBJ2-7	NA	16	TGTGCCAGCAGCTTCCCTGCCCGGGACAATATCTACGAGCAGTACTTC	CASSFPARDNIYEQYF
NA	TRBV5-1	TRBJ2-7	TRBD1	15	TGCGCCAGCAGCCCCCCAGGGACAGGGAGCAACGAGCAGTACTTC	CASSPPGTGSNEQYF
NA	TRBV7-4	TRBJ2-4	NA	15	TGTGCCAGCAGCCCCTCCCCCGGGAGATTATACATTCAGTACTTC	CASSPSPGRLYIQYF
NA	TRBV24-1	TRBJ2-1	TRBD2	16	TGTGCCACCAGTGATTTGCGCAGCGGGAGGTTCAATGAGCAGTTCTTC	CATSDLRSGRFNEQFF
NA	TRBV5-5	TRBJ1-2	TRBD1	16	TGTGCCAGCACCTTGACGGTAGACAGGGCCTACTATGGCTACACCTTC	CASTLTVDRAYYGYTF
few	TRBV5-1	TRBJ2-1	NA	12	TGCGCCAGCAGCTCCTTCGGCAATGAGCAGTTCTTC	CASSSFGNEQFF
NA	TRBV30	TRBJ1-1	NA	11	TGTGCCTGGAGTGTGCTCTCTGAAGCTTTCTTT	CAWSVLSEAFF
many	TRBV15	TRBJ2-3	TRBD2	16	TGTGCCACCAGCAGAGATAAGGCTAGCGGTATAAATACGCAGTATTTT	CATSRDKASGINTQYF
NA	TRBV27	TRBJ2-1	NA	16	TGTGCCAGCAGTTTTACCCGCTTGAGCTCCTACAATGAGCAGTTCTTC	CASSFTRLSSYNEQFF
NA	TRBV29-1	TRBJ2-1	TRBD2	15	TGCAGCGTCTGCGGGACTAGCGGAACTTACAATGAGCAGTTCTTC	CSVCGTSGTYNEQFF
NA	TRBV7-8	TRBJ2-1	NA	13	TGTGCCAGCGCGGCAGTCTTCTACAATGAGCAGTTCTTC	CASAAVFYNEQFF
NA	TRBV19	TRBJ2-1	TRBD2	17	TGTGCCAGTAGTATCTGGGCGGGAGGTTTGTCCTACAGTGAGCAGTTCTTC	CASSIWAGGLSYSEQFF
NA	TRBV6-4	TRBJ1-1	TRBD1	15	TGTGCCAGCAGTGAGCAGGGGGCTAGTGTCACTGAAGCTTTCTTT	CASSEQGASVTEAFF
NA	TRBV6-5	TRBJ1-2	NA	14	TGTGCCAGCAGTTACGAGTCGGCTTTAGGTGGCTACACCTTC	CASSYESALGGYTF
few	TRBV7-9	TRBJ2-7	NA	11	TGTGCCAGCAGTCGTTTCTACGAGCAGTACTTC	CASSRFYEQYF
NA	TRBV5-1	TRBJ2-1	TRBD2	16	TGCGCCAGCAGCAGCGGTAGCGGGAGGCGTCCCAATGAGCAGTTCTTC	CASSSGSGRRPNEQFF
NA	TRBV20-1	TRBJ2-5	TRBD2	14	TGCAGTGCTAGTGGTTTAGCGGGCGTAGAGACCCAGTACTTC	CSASGLAGVETQYF
NA	TRBV5-1	TRBJ2-1	NA	15	TGCGCCAGCAGCTTGGGCGTAGGAGGAGTCAATGAGCAGTTCTTC	CASSLGVGGVNEQFF
NA	TRBV5-1	TRBJ2-3	TRBD2	22	TGCGCCAGCAGCTTGGCCAGGGACAAACGGCTATCTAGCGGGGCGGCGACAGATACGCAGTATTTT	CASSLARDKRLSSGAATDTQYF
few	TRBV6-2/TRBV6-3	TRBJ2-3	TRBD2	16	TGTGCCAGCAGTTACTCAGCGGGAGATTCCGGAGATACGCAGTATTTT	CASSYSAGDSGDTQYF
NA	TRBV7-9	TRBJ1-5	TRBD1	16	TGTGCCAGCAGCTTGATAGGGGGCGATAGCAATCAGCCCCAGCATTTT	CASSLIGGDSNQPQHF